Sequencing of this T cell receptor beta chain was carried out in a study of blood T cells in healthy people across ages. It was with a sample-barcoded 5' primer and a J-beta primer mix that a second PCR of roughly 6 to 11 cycles was run. TCRdb re-called the 5' RACE reads with MiXCR, one entry per CDR3 protein. In the table there are 630,000 or so distinct CDR3 sequences, 32% of which are singletons. Study findings and constraints: Percentage of naive T cells showed a strong correlation with TCR beta diversity. Estimates of diversity drawn from one million T cells were considered underestimates.

CDR3 size: 15 residues. In germline, CDR1 is MNHNY, CDR2 SVGAGI (reference sequence). About this clonotype: Its antigen is unknown. One end of the junction fails to match germline, which may point to a read error.

The sequencing input was blood. This receptor was taken from a woman of 80 years or more in good health. This rearrangement joins TRBV6-6 to TRBJ1-2; 9 positions match TRBD1. CDR3: CAGRETGGARYGYTF. The DNA for the CDR3 is TGTGCCGGCAGAGAAACAGGGGGCGCGCGCTATGGCTACACCTTC.